Included here is one T cell receptor beta chain sequence, with context. Its antigen is still unknown. TCRB sequencing was done at Survey resolution level. Produced via immunoSEQ multiplex PCR; TCRdb's table is partial and in-frame only. The sample shows 9,500 or so clones, about 83% of them seen only once. These data belong to a study of follicular helper T cells after annual influenza vaccination. At the level of the study: For some subjects, blood spans the 2013-2014, 2014-2015 and 2015-2016 annual vaccinations. Notes on the study in general: Yearly vaccinations repeatedly recalled conserved clonotypes in ICOS+CD38+ cTfh.

V was pared by 5 bases and J by 2 bases, with 14 bases between. The CDR3 consists of 15 residues. Germline CDR1 SGHTA, CDR2 FQGNSA. As for time point: 2014-2015 season, 7 days after vaccination. Subjects lived in the community and lacked influenza vaccine within the prior 6 months. The sequence was collected from an adult who received the influenza vaccine. The chain couples TRBV7-2 to TRBJ2-3; D call uncertain. This specimen consisted of CXCR5- memory CD4+ T cells sorted from blood, obtained 7 days after influenza vaccination. The CDR3 protein is CASSLMRANTDTQYF. The CDR3 DNA follows: TGTGCCAGCAGCCTAATGCGAGCGAACACAGATACGCAGTATTTT. The full variable domain, with the rest looked up from reference TRBV7-2 and TRBJ2-3, is GAGVSQSPSNKVTEKGKDVELRCDPISGHTALYWYRQSLGQGLEFLIYFQGNSAPDKSGLPSDRFSAERTGGSVSTLTIQRTQQEDSAVYLCASSLMRANTDTQYFGPGTRLTVL.